These T cell receptor beta chains were read from a single sample in a study of T cell responses to AZD1222 COVID-19 vaccine. Sequencing was performed with immunoSEQ multiplex PCR; in TCRdb, only in-frame clones are kept and a portion is missing. The repertoire has tens of thousands of clones, around 80% of them found once; the top ten carry roughly 25%. The sample was peripheral blood, taken 28 days after the second AZD1222 dose. These receptors came from an adult who received the AZD1222 COVID-19 vaccine. CDR3s include the opening cysteine and the closing phenylalanine or tryptophan. A D gene is named only where the DNA matches it firmly. Some rows mark clone size as missing; the rest say once, few, many or name a class of expanded clone.

NA	TRBV5-6	TRBJ2-2	TRBD2	CASRPTSGSLSTGELFF	TGTGCCAGCAGGCCGACTAGCGGGAGTCTGTCCACCGGGGAGCTGTTTTTT
NA	TRBV27	TRBJ1-6	TRBD1	CASSFSDRDHSPLHF	TGTGCCAGCAGTTTTAGTGACAGGGATCATTCACCCCTCCACTTT
NA	TRBV19	TRBJ2-2	TRBD2	CASSIGGLANTGELFF	TGTGCCAGTAGTATCGGGGGGTTAGCGAACACCGGGGAGCTGTTTTTT
NA	TRBV10-3	TRBJ2-3	TRBD1	CAIRHRGSSTDTQYF	TGTGCCATTAGACACAGGGGGTCGAGCACAGATACGCAGTATTTT
NA	TRBV6-2/TRBV6-3	TRBJ2-1	TRBD2	CASSLPLAGKQFF	TGTGCCAGCAGCCTACCCTTAGCGGGAAAGCAGTTCTTC
NA	TRBV20-1	TRBJ1-1	NA	CSASGIEAFF	TGCAGTGCTTCCGGGATTGAAGCTTTCTTT
NA	TRBV28	TRBJ1-2	TRBD1	CASSSQGNYGYTF	TGTGCCAGCAGTTCACAGGGGAACTATGGCTACACCTTC
NA	TRBV7-9	TRBJ1-5	NA	CASSLVGGPSNQPQHF	TGTGCCAGCAGCTTAGTTGGAGGTCCGAGCAATCAGCCCCAGCATTTT
NA	TRBV15	TRBJ2-2	TRBD1	CATSGDRAGGELFF	TGTGCCACCAGCGGCGACAGGGCTGGCGGGGAGCTGTTTTTT
few	TRBV6-5	TRBJ1-4	NA	CASTGGTTNEKLFF	TGTGCCAGCACTGGGGGAACAACTAATGAAAAACTGTTTTTT
NA	TRBV4-3	TRBJ2-1	TRBD2	CASSQAREGHNEQFF	TGCGCCAGCAGCCAAGCGCGGGAGGGCCATAATGAGCAGTTCTTC
NA	TRBV27	TRBJ2-1	TRBD2	CASSLLGGGDNEQFF	TGTGCCAGCAGTTTATTGGGGGGAGGGGACAATGAGCAGTTCTTC
once	TRBV7-8	TRBJ1-5	NA	CASNPSNGVNQPQHF	TGTGCCAGCAACCCATCGAATGGGGTCAATCAGCCCCAGCATTTT
NA	TRBV30	TRBJ2-3	TRBD2	CACLRGRGTGGTDTQYF	TGTGCCTGCCTTCGGGGGAGGGGAACGGGAGGGACCGATACGCAGTATTTT
NA	TRBV20-1	TRBJ2-1	TRBD1	CSASGDRGYNEQFF	TGCAGTGCTAGTGGTGACAGGGGCTACAATGAGCAGTTCTTC
NA	TRBV5-4	TRBJ1-2	NA	CASRVDNKHGYTF	TGTGCTAGCAGAGTCGACAATAAGCATGGCTACACCTTC
NA	TRBV5-4	TRBJ1-2	NA	CASSLGGQGRGYTF	TGTGCCAGCAGCTTGGGAGGTCAAGGTCGTGGCTACACCTTC
NA	TRBV5-4	TRBJ1-1	NA	CASSLGHVGNTEAFF	TGTGCCAGCAGCTTGGGGCATGTGGGAAACACTGAAGCTTTCTTT
few	TRBV19	TRBJ2-3	TRBD2	CASSRLTSGSMADTQYF	TGTGCCAGTAGTCGATTAACTAGCGGGAGTATGGCAGATACGCAGTATTTT
once	TRBV6-5	TRBJ2-3	NA	CASSYSRETQYF	TGTGCCAGCAGTTACTCCAGGGAAACGCAGTATTTT
NA	TRBV7-2	TRBJ2-7	NA	CASSLNQGNEQYF	TGTGCCAGCAGCTTAAATCAGGGTAACGAGCAGTACTTC
NA	TRBV6-1	TRBJ1-1	NA	CASSEQGLNTEAFF	TGTGCCAGCAGTGAGCAGGGATTGAACACTGAAGCTTTCTTT
NA	TRBV28	TRBJ1-6	TRBD1	CASSPGTGSYSPLHF	TGTGCCAGCAGTCCGGGGACAGGGAGTTATTCACCCCTCCACTTT
NA	TRBV6-5	TRBJ2-2	TRBD2	CASLTSGTGELFF	TGTGCCAGCTTAACTAGCGGGACCGGGGAGCTGTTTTTT
NA	TRBV9	TRBJ2-1	TRBD2	CASSPRTSGRLGNEQFF	TGTGCCAGCAGCCCGCGGACTAGCGGGAGATTAGGGAATGAGCAGTTCTTC
few	TRBV9	TRBJ1-3	NA	CASSVGGSYSGNTIYF	TGTGCCAGCAGCGTAGGCGGCAGCTACTCTGGAAACACCATATATTTT
once	TRBV11-2	TRBJ2-7	TRBD2	CASSLDPIAGEQYF	TGTGCCAGCAGCTTAGATCCTATAGCGGGGGAGCAGTACTTC
NA	TRBV27	TRBJ2-3	TRBD2	CASGGRAKKDTQYF	TGTGCCAGCGGGGGGAGGGCCAAAAAAGATACGCAGTATTTT
NA	TRBV6-2/TRBV6-3	TRBJ2-3	NA	CASSRDSTDTQYF	TGTGCCAGCAGTAGGGACAGCACAGATACGCAGTATTTT
NA	TRBV24-1	TRBJ1-5	TRBD1	CATRGQWGQPQHF	TGTGCCACCAGGGGACAGTGGGGTCAGCCCCAGCATTTT
few	TRBV7-8	TRBJ1-5	NA	CASSPWLDSSFRNQPQHF	TGTGCCAGCAGCCCCTGGTTAGACAGTTCGTTTCGCAATCAGCCCCAGCATTTT
NA	TRBV24-1	TRBJ2-5	TRBD1	CATSGRDRGQETQYF	TGTGCCACCAGTGGCCGTGACAGGGGGCAAGAGACCCAGTACTTC
NA	TRBV4-3	TRBJ2-1	TRBD2	CASSQETSGSLGEQFF	TGCGCCAGCAGCCAAGAGACTAGCGGGAGCCTCGGAGAGCAGTTCTTC
once	TRBV10-1	TRBJ2-1	TRBD2	CASSVAASGRTEQFF	TGCGCCAGCAGTGTTGCCGCTAGCGGGAGGACTGAGCAGTTCTTC
NA	TRBV6-5	TRBJ2-7	NA	CASSFQRGNVEQYF	TGTGCCAGCAGTTTCCAGAGGGGGAATGTCGAGCAGTACTTC
NA	TRBV2	TRBJ1-4	NA	CASSMGGGNEKLFF	TGTGCCAGCAGTATGGGCGGGGGTAATGAAAAACTGTTTTTT
NA	TRBV15	TRBJ1-2	NA	CATSKSTSPKNTF	TGTGCCACCAGCAAGTCGACGAGCCCCAAAAACACCTTC
NA	TRBV7-9	TRBJ2-1	TRBD2	CASSEGLAQMQFF	TGTGCCAGCAGCGAGGGACTAGCTCAAATGCAGTTCTTC
NA	TRBV6-5	TRBJ2-7	TRBD2	CASSYSEPSGSGQYF	TGTGCCAGCAGTTACTCTGAGCCTAGCGGGAGTGGGCAGTACTTC
NA	TRBV11-2	TRBJ2-1	NA	CASSPPGISYNEQFF	TGTGCCAGCAGCCCCCCAGGTATCTCCTACAATGAGCAGTTCTTC
few	TRBV11-2	TRBJ1-4	TRBD1	CASRRGDRGYEKLFF	TGTGCCAGCAGGCGTGGTGACAGGGGGTATGAAAAACTGTTTTTT
NA	TRBV11-2	TRBJ1-6	TRBD1	CASSRSDRGHGSPLHF	TGTGCCAGCAGCCGATCGGACAGGGGGCACGGTTCACCCCTCCACTTT
few	TRBV7-9	TRBJ1-4	NA	CASSLSTGTLNEKLFF	TGTGCCAGCAGCTTATCCACTGGGACCCTTAATGAAAAACTGTTTTTT
NA	TRBV7-6	TRBJ1-1	TRBD1	CASSPRQGVNTEAFF	TGTGCCAGCAGCCCTCGACAGGGGGTGAACACTGAAGCTTTCTTT
once	TRBV28	TRBJ2-7	NA	CASTRDSYEQYF	TGTGCCAGCACCCGAGACAGTTACGAGCAGTACTTC
once	TRBV30	TRBJ2-7	NA	CAWSVGAYEQYF	TGTGCCTGGAGTGTGGGGGCCTACGAGCAGTACTTC
NA	TRBV19	TRBJ2-7	NA	CASSTPRGAFNEQYF	TGTGCCAGTAGTACCCCTCGGGGGGCCTTTAACGAGCAGTACTTC
NA	TRBV4-3	TRBJ2-7	TRBD1	CASSQGRTGGGYEQYF	TGCGCCAGCAGCCAGGGCCGGACAGGGGGGGGCTACGAGCAGTACTTC
NA	TRBV30	TRBJ2-1	NA	CASRPAELNNEQFF	TGTGCCTCCAGGCCCGCGGAGCTGAACAATGAGCAGTTCTTC
NA	TRBV6-2/TRBV6-3	TRBJ1-5	TRBD1	CASSYAQGSNQPQHF	TGTGCCAGCAGTTACGCACAGGGGAGCAATCAGCCCCAGCATTTT
NA	TRBV28	TRBJ1-2	NA	CASQIPGRDYGYTF	TGTGCCAGCCAAATTCCGGGACGGGACTATGGCTACACCTTC
NA	TRBV18	TRBJ2-2	TRBD1	CASSGTGATGELFF	TGTGCCAGCTCAGGGACAGGGGCCACCGGGGAGCTGTTTTTT
NA	TRBV29-1	TRBJ2-2	TRBD2	CSSTGTSGTGELFF	TGCAGCTCGACCGGGACTAGCGGCACCGGGGAGCTGTTTTTT
NA	TRBV6-5	TRBJ1-3	TRBD1	CASSPGQGVGNTIYF	TGTGCCAGCAGTCCAGGACAGGGGGTTGGAAACACCATATATTTT
NA	TRBV28	TRBJ2-7	NA	CASSLTGLYEQYF	TGTGCCAGCAGTTTAACGGGGCTATACGAGCAGTACTTC
NA	TRBV6-6	TRBJ2-7	NA	CASSYSILGSYEQYF	TGTGCCAGCAGTTACTCGATTCTGGGTAGTTACGAGCAGTACTTC
NA	TRBV20-1	TRBJ1-4	NA	CSVSIDSVTNEKLFF	TGTAGTGTTAGTATAGATAGTGTAACTAATGAAAAACTGTTTTTT
NA	TRBV6-5	TRBJ1-5	NA	CASRDGFNQPQHF	TGTGCCAGCAGAGACGGATTCAATCAGCCCCAGCATTTT
NA	TRBV9	TRBJ2-1	NA	CASSVEQGAGEQFF	TGTGCCAGCAGCGTAGAACAGGGTGCAGGTGAGCAGTTCTTC
NA	TRBV9	TRBJ2-7	NA	CASSVDSGLFDEQYF	TGTGCCAGCAGCGTCGATTCCGGACTATTCGACGAGCAGTACTTC